Listed here is a single T cell receptor beta chain. Antigen: not known. This entry belongs to a study of CD8+ T cells in alopecia areata. Findings of the study overall: The presence of one nonresponder keeps the tie between baseline CD8+ expansion and response uncertain. Clonality was higher in lesional than normal scalp, especially in alopecia totalis/universalis. Sequences from scalp samples also cover resident alphabeta T cells of normal skin. Among the top 100, expanded CD8+ clones were significantly decreased by tofacitinib, as was scalp clonality.

The treatment denotes: oral pan-JAK inhibitor, 5-10 mg twice daily. cDNA reverse transcribed from extracted RNA served as the sequencing template. This table comes from immunoSEQ multiplex PCR, and its TCRdb copy is limited to in-frame clones, with some not included. The sample comprises 190,000 or so clones, roughly 60% of which are singletons, and 5.5% to 6% rests with the top ten. The sequence was collected from a human donor with alopecia areata. The sequences come from CD4+ T cells sorted from blood, collected at week 24, from a patient treated with tofacitinib.

CDR3 DNA: TGTGCCAGCAGTTTAGTCCTCCCGGGTCTCACTGGGGCCAACGTCCTGACTTTC. It translates to CASSLVLPGLTGANVLTF. The genes are TRBV28 and TRBJ2-6, with unresolved D. The CDR3 has 18 residues. Germline CDR1 is MDHEN and CDR2 is SYDVKM. V lost 2 bases to trimming and J lost 2 bases, with 16 bases between them.